These 14 T cell receptor beta chains were all obtained from the same sample, sequenced in a study of sequential checkpoint blockade in melanoma. Measured with immunoSEQ multiplex PCR; TCRdb has only the in-frame clones, and not every one. The sample has approximately 12,000 clones, less than 75% seen once; the top ten hold 22%. Treatment reported: randomized to nivolumab then ipilimumab (arm A) or the reverse (arm B). Sample: CD8+ T cells sorted from blood (inferred from file names), taken from a patient given nivolumab and ipilimumab in sequence. The receptors here all came from a human donor with melanoma.

About this clone: A read error is possible here, since a much larger clone lies one base away. This chain connects TRBV13 to TRBJ2-2; 9 nucleotides match TRBD2. CDR1 and CDR2 (germline): PRHDT, FYEKMQ (reference sequence). The CDR3 contains 18 residues. The CDR3 DNA is TGTCCCAGCACCGCCTCTCGCGAGCGGGGGGTAGGCACCGGGGAGCTGTTTTTT. The encoded protein is CPSTASRERGVGTGELFF.

This chain connects TRBV7-6 to TRBJ2-6; 8 nucleotides agree with TRBD1. The V and J ends lost 5 bases and 0 bases, in that order; junction bases with no gene match: 9. Germline CDR1 reads SGHVS; CDR2 reads FNYEAQ. The CDR3 totals 18 residues. The CDR3 bases are TGTGCCAGCAGCGCCACCGGGACAGGAGCCTCTGGGGCCAACGTCCTGACTTTC. This codes for CASSATGTGASGANVLTF.

The genes are TRBV6-1 and TRBJ2-2; D may be TRBD2 (5 bases). There are 15 residues in the CDR3. Germline CDR1 is MNHNS and CDR2 is SASEGT. V was trimmed by 6 bases and J by 6 bases, leaving 17 bases between them. Here the CDR3 DNA reads TGTGCCAGCAGCCCCCAGAGAGGAGGCGCCGGGGAGCTGTTTTTT. Translation: CASSPQRGGAGELFF.

In DNA form, the CDR3 reads TGTGCCAGCAGCTTATACAGGGACAGAACCTACGAGCAGTACTTC. This translates into CASSLYRDRTYEQYF. J is TRBJ2-7 and V is TRBV7-2; 7 bases agree with TRBD1. The V gene end was trimmed by 2 bases and the J gene end by 2 bases; junction bases not matched to a gene: 6. CDR1 and CDR2 (germline): SGHTA, FQGNSA. The CDR3 covers 15 residues.

The chain combines TRBV10-3 with TRBJ1-2; possibly TRBD1 for D (5 bases). Germline loops: CDR1 ENHRY, CDR2 SYGVKD. The length of the CDR3 is 12 residues. Trimming took off 5 bases at V and 3 bases at J, with 7 bases between the two ends. The CDR3 reads CAISQGYYGYTF. CDR3 nucleotide sequence: TGTGCCATCAGTCAGGGCTACTATGGCTACACCTTC.

V and J are TRBV7-8 and TRBJ1-5, with a tentative D call TRBD1 (6 bases). The germline gives CDR1 SGHVS, CDR2 FQNEAQ. Trimming stripped 1 base from V and 10 bases from J, with 17 bases between. The CDR3 length is 15 residues. CDR3 in amino acids: CASSLGPGALNPQHF. The CDR3 bases are TGTGCCAGCAGCTTAGGGCCAGGGGCTCTTAACCCCCAGCATTTT. Based on the CDR3 plus reference TRBV7-8 and TRBJ1-5, the full variable domain is GAGVSQSPRYKVAKRGQDVALRCDPISGHVSLFWYQQALGQGPEFLTYFQNEAQLDKSGLPSDRFFAERPEGSVSTLKIQRTQQEDSAVYLCASSLGPGALNPQHFGDGTRLSIL.

The chain employs TRBV28 and TRBJ2-3, with D perhaps matching TRBD1 (5 bases). Deletions cut 6 bases from V and 2 bases from J, with 18 bases between. From germline, CDR1 is MDHEN and CDR2 SYDVKM. This CDR3 region has 16 residues. The CDR3 DNA sequence: TGTGCCAGCAGGTCCCTAGACAGCCCCGTCACAGATACGCAGTATTTT. Protein product: CASRSLDSPVTDTQYF.

The chain carries TRBV7-3 and TRBJ1-3; no reliable D call. Trimming took 5 bases from V and 4 from J, leaving 21 bases between them. Germline CDR1 SGHTA, CDR2 FQGTGA. The CDR3 has 17 amino acids. The CDR3 region is CASSPGLRGMEGNTIYF. The DNA for the CDR3 is TGTGCCAGCAGCCCGGGATTAAGAGGGATGGAAGGAAACACCATATATTTT.

The chain is built from TRBV13 and TRBJ1-1, with unresolved D. Trimming cost V 5 bases and J 2 bases, with 15 bases left between them. The length of the CDR3 is 15 residues. Germline-derived CDR1 and CDR2 are PRHDT and FYEKMQ (reference sequence). The DNA for the CDR3 is TGTGCCAGCAGCATAACGGGATCCAAAAACACTGAAGCTTTCTTT. This sequence encodes CASSITGSKNTEAFF.

The chain employs TRBV27 and TRBJ2-2; the D gene is possibly TRBD1 (5 bases). Trimming left V 5 bases short and J 5 bases short, with 12 bases between. Germline loops: CDR1 MNHEY, CDR2 SMNVEV (reference sequence). This CDR3 is 14 amino acids long. CDR3: CASSPSRDTGELFF. CDR3 DNA sequence: TGTGCCAGCAGTCCCTCCAGGGATACCGGGGAGCTGTTTTTT.

This clone was detected a few times. The rearrangement links TRBV15 to TRBJ2-3; 12 bases agree with TRBD2. Germline values: CDR1 LNHNV, CDR2 YYDKDF (reference sequence). V was clipped by 0 bases and J by 4 bases; unmatched bases: 8. This CDR3 comprises 18 residues. DNA for the CDR3: TGTGCCACCAGCAGAGATCGCGCTAGCGGGGGGGCGGCAGATACGCAGTATTTT. Protein: CATSRDRASGGAADTQYF.

This chain uses TRBV9 with TRBJ2-7; D perhaps matches TRBD1 (5 bases). V was cut by 0 bases and J by 1 base, with 11 bases left in between. This CDR3 is 15 amino acids long. Germline CDR1 and CDR2: SGDLS and YYNGEE. The CDR3 DNA reads TGTGCCAGCAGCGTAGACTGGACACTATCCTACGAGCAGTACTTC. This translates into CASSVDWTLSYEQYF.

This chain uses TRBV7-9 with TRBJ2-5; D is possibly TRBD2 (7 bases). The ends were cut back, 10 bases at V and 4 bases at J, with 13 bases in the middle. The CDR3 contains 12 residues. Looked up from germline, CDR1 is SEHNR and CDR2 is FQNEAQ (reference sequence). CDR3 loop: CAMGGAGETQYF. As DNA, the CDR3 is TGTGCCATGGGGGGGGCCGGAGAGACCCAGTACTTC.

In its sample, this clone is large (0.1 to 1%). This chain uses TRBV2 with TRBJ1-2; D uncertain. V gave up 10 bases and J gave up 8 bases, with 32 bases separating them. The CDR3 runs 17 residues. Per the germline V gene, CDR1 is SNHLY and CDR2 is FYNNEI. CDR3 sequence (DNA): TGTGCCAAAAACTCTCCTATTGTATATCTAGCTCTAGAGGGCTACACCTTC. Amino acids: CAKNSPIVYLALEGYTF.